The rows below give T cell receptor beta chains drawn from one sample of a study of siplizumab effects on memory and regulatory T cells. Sequencing used immunoSEQ multiplex PCR; TCRdb keeps in-frame clones, though not all of them. The repertoire holds 57,000 or so clones, with 70% to 85% as singletons. The sample taken for sequencing was memory CD4+ T cells sorted from blood. These TCRs come from a human donor in good health. CDR3s include the opening cysteine and the closing phenylalanine or tryptophan. The order of the fields is clone size, V gene, J gene, D gene, CDR3 DNA, CDR3 protein. A D gene is named only where the DNA matches it firmly. A row's size may be missing; if present it is once, few, many or a size class.

clone_size: -; v_call: TRBV5-4; j_call: TRBJ2-1; d_call: -; cdr3_nt: TGTGCCAGCAGTTTCCGGACTACCCTCGACAGTGAGCAGTTCTTC; cdr3_aa: CASSFRTTLDSEQFF
clone_size: -; v_call: TRBV11-2; j_call: TRBJ1-2; d_call: TRBD1; cdr3_nt: TGTGCCAGCAGCCGAGACAGGGTGGGGAGTGTTGGCTACACCTTC; cdr3_aa: CASSRDRVGSVGYTF
clone_size: once; v_call: TRBV4-3; j_call: TRBJ1-3; d_call: TRBD1; cdr3_nt: TGCGCCAGCAGCCAACACAGGGGATCATCGGGCTCTGGAAACACCATATATTTT; cdr3_aa: CASSQHRGSSGSGNTIYF
clone_size: few; v_call: TRBV11-1; j_call: TRBJ2-3; d_call: TRBD2; cdr3_nt: TGTGCCAGCAGATCCGATTCTAGCGGGTACTTCACAGATACGCAGTATTTT; cdr3_aa: CASRSDSSGYFTDTQYF
clone_size: -; v_call: TRBV4-1; j_call: TRBJ1-2; d_call: -; cdr3_nt: TGCGCCAGCAGCCAGCCGGGGGCAGGGTATGGCTACACCTTC; cdr3_aa: CASSQPGAGYGYTF
clone_size: -; v_call: TRBV14; j_call: TRBJ2-2; d_call: -; cdr3_nt: TGTGCCAGCAGCCAATTCTTACAGAAGCTGTTTTTT; cdr3_aa: CASSQFLQKLFF
clone_size: -; v_call: TRBV7-2; j_call: TRBJ2-1; d_call: -; cdr3_nt: TGTGCCAGCAGCTTAGCACGACTCGGGGGTGAGCAGTTCTTC; cdr3_aa: CASSLARLGGEQFF
clone_size: -; v_call: TRBV7-6; j_call: TRBJ1-6; d_call: -; cdr3_nt: TGTGCCAGCAGCTTGGGAGTGAGCTCCTATAATTCACCCCTCCACTTT; cdr3_aa: CASSLGVSSYNSPLHF
clone_size: few; v_call: TRBV28; j_call: TRBJ1-5; d_call: -; cdr3_nt: TGTGCCAGCAGTGCCAGGGGTCGAGCCCAGCATTTT; cdr3_aa: CASSARGRAQHF
clone_size: -; v_call: TRBV6-5; j_call: TRBJ2-1; d_call: TRBD1; cdr3_nt: TGTGCCAGCAGGTCCGGGACAGGTCGTTTCAATGAGCAGTTCTTC; cdr3_aa: CASRSGTGRFNEQFF
clone_size: -; v_call: TRBV6-6; j_call: TRBJ1-5; d_call: -; cdr3_nt: TGTGCCAGCAGTCCAGGGGGCAATCAGCCCCAGCATTTT; cdr3_aa: CASSPGGNQPQHF
clone_size: -; v_call: TRBV4-3; j_call: TRBJ1-1; d_call: TRBD1; cdr3_nt: TGCGCCAGCAGCCAAACCAGGGGGGATGAAGCTTTCTTT; cdr3_aa: CASSQTRGDEAFF
clone_size: -; v_call: TRBV10-2; j_call: TRBJ1-1; d_call: -; cdr3_nt: TGCGCCAGCCGGAGCCTGACAGAAGCGAACACTGAAGCTTTCTTT; cdr3_aa: CASRSLTEANTEAFF
clone_size: -; v_call: TRBV14; j_call: TRBJ1-3; d_call: -; cdr3_nt: TGTGCCAGCAGACAAAGCTCTGGAAACACCATATATTTT; cdr3_aa: CASRQSSGNTIYF
clone_size: once; v_call: TRBV7-9; j_call: TRBJ2-5; d_call: -; cdr3_nt: TGTGCCAGCGGCAGGGGGGGTAAGGAGACCCAGTACTTC; cdr3_aa: CASGRGGKETQYF
clone_size: -; v_call: TRBV2; j_call: TRBJ2-1; d_call: -; cdr3_nt: TGTGCCAGCAGGATCGGGACTCGGAGTTACAATGAGCAGTTCTTC; cdr3_aa: CASRIGTRSYNEQFF
clone_size: -; v_call: TRBV15; j_call: TRBJ2-4; d_call: TRBD1; cdr3_nt: TGTGCCACCAGCAGGCCACAGGGGCAAGACATTCAGTACTTC; cdr3_aa: CATSRPQGQDIQYF
clone_size: few; v_call: TRBV5-1; j_call: TRBJ2-1; d_call: TRBD2; cdr3_nt: TGCGCCAGCAGCCCCGGACTAGCGGGGCTCAATGAGCAGTTCTTC; cdr3_aa: CASSPGLAGLNEQFF
clone_size: -; v_call: TRBV5-5; j_call: TRBJ1-5; d_call: TRBD1; cdr3_nt: TGTGCCAGCAGCCGCCGGACAGGGGGGAGCAATCAGCCCCAGCATTTT; cdr3_aa: CASSRRTGGSNQPQHF
clone_size: -; v_call: TRBV6-5; j_call: TRBJ2-3; d_call: -; cdr3_nt: TGTGCCAGCAATGGGCCTGGCACAGATACGCAGTATTTT; cdr3_aa: CASNGPGTDTQYF
clone_size: -; v_call: TRBV5-1; j_call: TRBJ2-1; d_call: -; cdr3_nt: TGCGCCAGCAGCTTGGAACCGGGGCCTTGGAATGAGCAGTTCTTC; cdr3_aa: CASSLEPGPWNEQFF
clone_size: -; v_call: TRBV15; j_call: TRBJ2-1; d_call: -; cdr3_nt: TGTGCCACCAGCAGGGTTGGCGGTGAGCAGTTCTTC; cdr3_aa: CATSRVGGEQFF
clone_size: once; v_call: TRBV7-2; j_call: TRBJ2-2; d_call: -; cdr3_nt: TGTGCCAGCAGCTTAGCAGTCCTGGGATCGGCCGGGGAGCTGTTTTTT; cdr3_aa: CASSLAVLGSAGELFF
clone_size: -; v_call: TRBV18; j_call: TRBJ1-2; d_call: -; cdr3_nt: TGTGCCAGCTCCCAAACGACGGAAGCTAACTATGGCTACACCTTC; cdr3_aa: CASSQTTEANYGYTF
clone_size: once; v_call: TRBV19; j_call: TRBJ2-5; d_call: -; cdr3_nt: TGTGCCAGTAAACCTGGGGGCGGGCAAGAGACCCAGTACTTC; cdr3_aa: CASKPGGGQETQYF
clone_size: -; v_call: TRBV7-3; j_call: TRBJ1-1; d_call: -; cdr3_nt: TGTGCCAGCAGCTCCAGAGGGTACGCTTTCTTT; cdr3_aa: CASSSRGYAFF
clone_size: -; v_call: TRBV23-1; j_call: TRBJ2-7; d_call: TRBD2; cdr3_nt: TGCGCCAGCAGTCAACCAGGGAGCGGGGGGGAGATGTCCTACGAGCAGTACTTC; cdr3_aa: CASSQPGSGGEMSYEQYF
clone_size: -; v_call: TRBV2; j_call: TRBJ2-7; d_call: -; cdr3_nt: TGTGCCAGCAGTGTCAAACCCCCCTACGAGCAGTACTTC; cdr3_aa: CASSVKPPYEQYF
clone_size: -; v_call: TRBV9; j_call: TRBJ2-1; d_call: TRBD1; cdr3_nt: TGTGCCAGCAGCGTCACAGGGGGCTCCTACAATGAGCAGTTCTTC; cdr3_aa: CASSVTGGSYNEQFF
clone_size: -; v_call: TRBV7-6; j_call: TRBJ2-6; d_call: -; cdr3_nt: TGTGCCAGCAGCTTAACCAAGGGGAGCAAATCTGGGGCCAACGTCCTGACTTTC; cdr3_aa: CASSLTKGSKSGANVLTF
clone_size: once; v_call: TRBV27; j_call: TRBJ2-3; d_call: TRBD2; cdr3_nt: TGTGCCAGCCGAATGAGCGGGGGTAATACAGATACGCAGTATTTT; cdr3_aa: CASRMSGGNTDTQYF
clone_size: -; v_call: TRBV7-6; j_call: TRBJ2-5; d_call: -; cdr3_nt: TGTGCCAGCAGCCTGGGTGTTGAAGGGGAGACCCAGTACTTC; cdr3_aa: CASSLGVEGETQYF
clone_size: -; v_call: TRBV4-1; j_call: TRBJ2-3; d_call: TRBD2; cdr3_nt: TGCGCCAGCAGCTCTCCAGTAGCGGGGGGTCGCACAGATACGCAGTATTTT; cdr3_aa: CASSSPVAGGRTDTQYF
clone_size: -; v_call: TRBV5-1; j_call: TRBJ1-2; d_call: TRBD1; cdr3_nt: TGCGCCAGCAGCGAACAGGGGCTTGGTGGCTACACCTTC; cdr3_aa: CASSEQGLGGYTF
clone_size: few; v_call: TRBV5-4; j_call: TRBJ1-6; d_call: TRBD1; cdr3_nt: TGTGCCAGCAGTTCGGGACAGGGCTTCTCCTATAATTCACCCCTCCACTTT; cdr3_aa: CASSSGQGFSYNSPLHF
clone_size: -; v_call: TRBV2; j_call: TRBJ2-7; d_call: -; cdr3_nt: TGTGCCAGCACCCGGCAGGGGGGGCAGTACGAGCAGTACTTC; cdr3_aa: CASTRQGGQYEQYF
clone_size: -; v_call: TRBV15; j_call: TRBJ2-2; d_call: -; cdr3_nt: TGTGCCACCAGCAGTAGGGCAGGGCCCACCGGGGAGCTGTTTTTT; cdr3_aa: CATSSRAGPTGELFF
clone_size: -; v_call: TRBV5-1; j_call: TRBJ1-1; d_call: -; cdr3_nt: TGCGCCAGCAGCCCGCTCATGAACACTGAAGCTTTCTTT; cdr3_aa: CASSPLMNTEAFF
clone_size: -; v_call: TRBV18; j_call: TRBJ1-1; d_call: -; cdr3_nt: TGTGCCAGCTCACCACCGATGCCCGGAACATTGAACACTGAAGCTTTCTTT; cdr3_aa: CASSPPMPGTLNTEAFF
clone_size: -; v_call: TRBV19; j_call: TRBJ1-1; d_call: -; cdr3_nt: TGTGCCAGTAGTGAGGCGTTGGGCACTGAAGCTTTCTTT; cdr3_aa: CASSEALGTEAFF
clone_size: -; v_call: TRBV5-1; j_call: TRBJ1-5; d_call: -; cdr3_nt: TGCGCCAGCAGCCCCTGGACGGGTAGCAATCAGCCCCAGCATTTT; cdr3_aa: CASSPWTGSNQPQHF
clone_size: -; v_call: TRBV6-1; j_call: TRBJ1-5; d_call: TRBD1; cdr3_nt: TGTGCCAGCAGTGAAATGGGACAGGCCAATCAGCCCCAGCATTTT; cdr3_aa: CASSEMGQANQPQHF
clone_size: -; v_call: TRBV30; j_call: TRBJ2-1; d_call: TRBD2; cdr3_nt: TGTGCCTGGACAGGGAGGGATGAGCAGTTCTTC; cdr3_aa: CAWTGRDEQFF
clone_size: few; v_call: TRBV7-9; j_call: TRBJ2-1; d_call: -; cdr3_nt: TGTGCCAGCAGCTTAGTTAGCAATGAGCAGTTCTTC; cdr3_aa: CASSLVSNEQFF
clone_size: -; v_call: TRBV5-5; j_call: TRBJ1-6; d_call: -; cdr3_nt: TGTGCCAGCAGCGCTGGACCAAATTCACCCCTCCACTTT; cdr3_aa: CASSAGPNSPLHF
clone_size: -; v_call: TRBV20-1; j_call: TRBJ2-7; d_call: -; cdr3_nt: TGCAGTGCTAGCTTGGCAGAAGAGCAGTACTTC; cdr3_aa: CSASLAEEQYF
clone_size: -; v_call: TRBV2; j_call: TRBJ2-7; d_call: TRBD1; cdr3_nt: TGTGCCGACAGACAGGGGCGGTTCTACGAGCAGTACTTC; cdr3_aa: CADRQGRFYEQYF
clone_size: once; v_call: TRBV7-2; j_call: TRBJ1-2; d_call: TRBD1; cdr3_nt: TGTGCCAGCAGCCCTCGTACCGGACAGGGGGCGGGGTATGGCTACACCTTC; cdr3_aa: CASSPRTGQGAGYGYTF
clone_size: -; v_call: TRBV2; j_call: TRBJ2-3; d_call: -; cdr3_nt: TGTGCCAGCAAGGGCCTCGTGGCAGATACGCAGTATTTT; cdr3_aa: CASKGLVADTQYF
clone_size: few; v_call: TRBV10-3; j_call: TRBJ2-5; d_call: -; cdr3_nt: TGTGCCACCCATGTGGGGGATCAAGAGACCCAGTACTTC; cdr3_aa: CATHVGDQETQYF